The T cell receptor beta chain under discussion was sequenced for a study of low-dose radiotherapy and immunotherapy resistance in tumors. Study summary: Aspirin was taken orally by patients at 300 mg daily for four cycles from cycle 1 day 1.

In germline, CDR1 is GTSNPN, CDR2 SVGIG (reference sequence). This CDR3 spans 13 amino acids. V lost 2 bases to trimming and J lost 9 bases; unmatched junction nucleotides: 5. This clonotype has a count of ten or more. Indicated time point: before trial treatment. With TRAV- and TRBV-specific primers, first-strand cDNA was made, covering the alpha and beta chains. With a constant-region primer and a V-primer adapter, TCRs were subjected to 20 PCR cycles of amplification. TCRdb itself ran the reads through MiXCR, one entry per CDR3 protein. The data contain tens of thousands of distinct CDR3 sequences, 9.4% of them seen just once; the ten biggest clones take up around 0.93%.

The chain is built from TRBV30 and TRBJ2-1; 9 bases align to TRBD2. Sample: PBMCs, taken before treatment. This TCR was sampled from a male donor with prostate cancer. CDR3 nucleotide sequence: TGTGCCTGGAGTCGCGGGAGGGGGGGTGAGCAGTTCTTC. Translation: CAWSRGRGGEQFF. The full variable domain, with the rest looked up from reference TRBV30 and TRBJ2-1, is SQTIHQWPATLVQPVGSPLSLECTVEGTSNPNLYWYRQAAGRGLQLLFYSVGIGQISSEVPQNLSASRPQDRQFILSSKKLLLSDSGFYLCAWSRGRGGEQFFGPGTRLTVL.